This TCR beta chain was obtained from a study of persistence of HIV-infected CD4 T cells (dated by TCRdb to 2019 to 2021). For the wider study: Suppressive ART had been received by participants for a median of roughly eight years. Peripheral blood samples of up to roughly 180 mL were obtained at multiple time points, with the exception of two participants, for whom leukapheresis was performed at a single time point. Anti-CD3/anti-CD28 stimulation activated a higher proportion of cells, with a lower memory fraction, than antigen stimulation. CMV- and HIV-1 Gag-responding CD4+ T cells were isolated from ART-treated individuals so that antigen-driven clonal expansion of HIV-1-infected cells could be examined. The clonality of all cells in each sorted population was assessed by TCRbeta sequencing, whereas the clonality of infected cells was assessed by proviral sequencing. Cross-participant TCR cluster analysis included 8 participants for CMV and over five participants for Gag. The paper's findings and limits, for the study overall: Bulk TCR analyses could not be limited to the rare CMV-responding cells that actually contained HIV-1 proviruses. Antigen-responding cells were enriched for degenerate expanded CDR3beta sequences, which suggests convergent selection of CD4+ responses to CMV and Gag. Few individuals were included in the study, and only a limited range of antigens was tested. Within the same sorted populations, how oligoclonal the TCRs were correlated with how oligoclonal the proviruses were. TCRbeta richness in CMV- and Gag-responding cells was significantly lower than in anti-CD3/anti-CD28-responding cells; CMV-responding cells had higher oligoclonality than CD3/CD28-stimulated and Gag-responding cells.

This specimen's treatment or condition label, interpreted: suppressive antiretroviral therapy. As a nonspecific positive control representing the CD4+ T cell repertoire, cells were stimulated with anti-CD3/anti-CD28 magnetic beads. Sorting of responding CD4+ T cells was based on upregulation of both CD40 ligand and CD69. HIV-1-infected adults in whom suppressive ART had been started during chronic infection were enrolled as participants. Plasma HIV-1 RNA had been undetectable (below 50 copies/mL) in participants for at least 4 years. To be included, participants needed a CD4+ T cell count above 400 cells/uL and a positive CMV serology. Before stimulation, PBMCs were isolated using density centrifugation and then depleted of CD8+ T cells. Stimulation of CD8-depleted PBMCs was carried out for roughly 19 hours with anti-CD28/CD49d costimulation, CD40-blocking antibody and enfuvirtide, to prevent new infections. Cell sorting was performed on a Beckman Coulter MoFlo Legacy or XDP sorter, and dead cells were excluded with propidium iodide. Genomic DNA was extracted using the QIAamp DNA Mini Kit for samples with more than one million cells and using the Quick-DNA Microprep Kit for all other samples.

The immunoSEQ hsTCRB assay version 4, run in survey mode, was used to sequence TCRbeta repertoires from genomic DNA. Genomic DNA was diluted to around 10 ng/uL, and up to about 1 ug per sample was used for TCRbeta sequencing. As for the authors' bioinformatics: Analysis of the TCRbeta data was done in ImmunoSeq Analyzer 3.0, and diversity was computed on productive nucleotide rearrangements. Lower-bound TCR diversity was estimated with the improved Chao index, and clonality with the Gini coefficient using the Immunarch R package. When different nucleotide rearrangements encoded the same CDR3beta amino acid sequence, each rearrangement was treated as a distinct clonotype. TCRbeta sequences significantly enriched in antigen-responding cells relative to anti-CD3/anti-CD28-activated cells were identified by differential abundance analysis. Using predicted peptide-MHC specificity as the basis, GLIPH2 grouped TCRs into clusters, both for each participant individually and for the merged data sets that combined participants. TCRdb carries this immuneACCESS record with in-frame sequences only. Its versions omit some clonotypes, under half of them owing to an unresolved V gene in the studies checked, with the rest unexplained. V, J and clone size reflect that table, while D and trimming were determined from the DNA. This sample is represented by around 40,000 clones; around 89% of them were singletons. About 0.94% of the sample is held by the ten biggest clonotypes.

V lost 2 bases and J lost 3 bases; the stretch between them is 10 bases long. The germline V gene encodes CDR1 SGHVS and CDR2 FNYEAQ. The CDR3 spans 14 residues, from the cysteine through the phenylalanine. Just the 42-base CDR3 DNA is kept, in frame starting at base 1. In regard to this clone: This clone's antigen is unknown. No clone much larger than this one lies a single base away; base qualities are absent.

The sample in question was CD4+ T cells sorted from PBMCs after approximately 20-hour stimulation, obtained from a patient who received antiretroviral therapy. The cell subset or site label, as the study defines it: CD40L+CD69+ CD4 T cells responding to anti-CD3/anti-CD28 beads, representing the overall repertoire. The V and J segments used are TRBV7-6 and TRBJ2-5; the D gene cannot be resolved beyond TRBD1 or TRBD2, each matching 5 bases. The TCR was taken from an adult man with HIV who was CMV-seropositive. The CDR3 protein sequence reads: CASSLIGAKETQYF. The sequence in DNA is TGTGCCAGCAGCTTAATCGGGGCAAAAGAGACCCAGTACTTC.